One and the same sample provided the 21 T cell receptor beta chains below, sequenced in a study of CD8 T cells in Susac syndrome. The RNA, about 0.5 to 1 ug, was put through reverse transcription using random hexamers. One entry per CDR3 protein results from TCRdb running MiXCR on the immunoSEQ multiplex PCR reads. Among about 140,000 distinct CDR3 sequences, 95% were seen once, and the ten largest hold 0.13% to 0.15%. Input material: CD4+ T cells from PBMCs. Receptor source: a human donor with Susac syndrome.

The chain couples TRBV12-3 or TRBV12-4 to TRBJ1-2; D call uncertain. CDR3 length equals 12 residues. V lost 7 bases and J 5 bases, leaving 11 bases between the germline ends. This CDR3 is CASTREGYGYTF. The CDR3 coding sequence is TGTGCCAGCACTCGGGAAGGGTATGGCTACACCTTC.

The sample holds one count of this clonotype. The J gene is TRBJ1-5, the V gene TRBV29-1, with 8 nucleotides matching TRBD1. This CDR3 spans 12 amino acids. J was trimmed by 7 bases and V by 7 bases; bases with no gene match: 6. Germline V lookup: CDR1 SQVTM, CDR2 ANQGSEA. The CDR3, as DNA: TGCAGCGCAAAGGACAGGGACCAGCCCCAGCATTTT. This gives the protein CSAKDRDQPQHF.

This rearrangement joins TRBV6-5 to TRBJ2-1; unclear D gene. This CDR3 spans 15 amino acids. Germline lookup yields CDR1 MNHEY and CDR2 SVGAGI. Trimming took off 2 bases at V and 2 bases at J, with 10 bases between the two ends. CDR3 nucleotides: TGTGCCAGCAGTTACCCCCCCCCAACCTACAATGAGCAGTTCTTC. Its translation: CASSYPPPTYNEQFF.

V gene TRBV3-1 combines with J gene TRBJ1-1, with D tentatively TRBD1 (5 bases). Germline V gene data show CDR1 as LGHDT and CDR2 as YNNKEL (reference sequence). The CDR3 totals 16 residues. The germline V and J ends were trimmed by 1 base and 4 bases, with 16 bases remaining between them. The CDR3 spells CASSQALTGWGTEAFF. As DNA, the CDR3 is TGTGCCAGCAGCCAAGCACTTACAGGATGGGGCACTGAAGCTTTCTTT.

This clonotype was counted once. V usage is TRBV18 and J usage is TRBJ1-6; perhaps TRBD1 as D (5 bases). The germline V gene encodes CDR1 KGHSH and CDR2 LQKENI. The CDR3 runs 16 residues. V was cut by 5 bases and J by 5 bases, with 16 bases left in between. CDR3 coding DNA: TGTGCCAGCTCATCACAGCCGGGACCCGATAATTCACCCCTCCACTTT. This translates into CASSSQPGPDNSPLHF.

The V call is TRBV20-1, the J call TRBJ2-7, with 11 bases fitting TRBD1. The CDR3 sequence is 14 residues long. With 1 base clipped from V and 3 bases from J, the junction kept 2 bases outside the gene matches. The V gene's germline CDR1 is DFQATT and CDR2 SNEGSKA (reference sequence). The CDR3 is CSARGGTGGYEQYF. DNA for the CDR3: TGCAGTGCTAGAGGGGGGACAGGGGGCTACGAGCAGTACTTC.

J is TRBJ1-5 and V is TRBV30; perhaps TRBD1 as D (5 bases). CDR3 length equals 15 residues. The V end was cut by 1 base, the J end by 1 base, with 11 bases between. Looked up from germline, CDR1 is GTSNPN and CDR2 is SVGIG (reference sequence). CDR3 in amino acids: CAWSGGPGSNQPQHF. The CDR3 DNA follows: TGTGCCTGGAGTGGGGGCCCCGGGAGCAATCAGCCCCAGCATTTT.

This chain uses TRBV20-1 with TRBJ2-3; 14 positions agree with TRBD2. The CDR3 loop spans 17 amino acids. The V gene's germline CDR1 is DFQATT and CDR2 SNEGSKA (reference sequence). The V gene end was trimmed by 5 bases and the J gene end by 6 bases; junction bases not matched to a gene: 13. Written as DNA, the CDR3 is TGCAGTGCTCACGGGGGACTAGCGGGAGTGGGGTTGGATACGCAGTATTTT. Protein: CSAHGGLAGVGLDTQYF.

The chain couples TRBV4-3 to TRBJ2-7, with 7 positions matching TRBD2. The junction had 7 bases not matched to a gene; V was cut back by 0 bases and J by 2 bases. CDR3 length equals 16 residues. Germline assignment: CDR1 LGHNA and CDR2 YSLEER. The CDR3 DNA sequence: TGCGCCAGCAGCCAAGATAGCGGCGGGAGTCCCTACGAGCAGTACTTC. It encodes CASSQDSGGSPYEQYF.

The chain joins TRBV5-1 to TRBJ2-7; D call uncertain. This CDR3 comprises 14 residues. Germline CDR1 and CDR2: SGHRS and YFSETQ. Trimming left V 0 bases short and J 3 bases short, with 10 bases between. This CDR3 reads CASSLGGSGYEQYF. The CDR3 nucleotides are TGCGCCAGCAGCTTGGGGGGATCAGGCTACGAGCAGTACTTC. The full variable domain, its missing parts supplied by reference TRBV5-1 and TRBJ2-7, is KAGVTQTPRYLIKTRGQQVTLSCSPISGHRSVSWYQQTPGQGLQFLFEYFSETQRNKGNFPGRFSGRQFSNSRSEMNVSTLELGDSALYLCASSLGGSGYEQYFGPGTRLTVT.

V gene TRBV6-4 combines with J gene TRBJ2-3; 8 bases align to TRBD2. V was clipped by 2 bases and J by 2 bases; unmatched bases: 3. The germline V gene encodes CDR1 MRHNA and CDR2 SNTAGT. The CDR3 contains 15 residues. The chain's CDR3 is CASSDGGLVTDTQYF. As DNA, the CDR3 is TGTGCCAGCAGTGACGGGGGACTAGTCACAGATACGCAGTATTTT.

The V call is TRBV12-3 or TRBV12-4, the J call TRBJ1-2; D ambiguous. V gave up 6 bases and J gave up 5 bases, with 13 bases separating them. The CDR3 sequence is 13 residues long. The CDR3 sequence is CASSALSPYGYTF. In nucleotides, the CDR3 is TGTGCCAGCAGCGCCTTGTCACCTTATGGCTACACCTTC.

The chain is built from TRBV7-9 and TRBJ2-7; D gene ambiguous. This CDR3 has 13 amino acids. The germline V and J ends were trimmed by 5 bases and 2 bases, with 10 bases remaining between them. Germline V gives CDR1 SEHNR, CDR2 FQNEAQ (reference sequence). For the CDR3, the DNA is TGTGCCAGCAGCCCCAGTACGCCCTACGAGCAGTACTTC. It specifies CASSPSTPYEQYF.

Only one count was recorded for this clonotype. Written as DNA, the CDR3 is TGTGCCAGCAGCCCCACCGGCGGCTTAGGGAGCTACACCTTC. Its translation: CASSPTGGLGSYTF. The V and J genes are TRBV3-1 and TRBJ1-2; D remains unclear. The CDR3 has 14 amino acids. Germline loops: CDR1 LGHDT, CDR2 YNNKEL (reference sequence). The ends were cut back, 4 bases at V and 9 bases at J, with 18 bases in the middle. Supplemented by reference TRBV3-1 and TRBJ1-2, the full variable domain reads DTAVSQTPKYLVTQMGNDKSIKCEQNLGHDTMYWYKQDSKKFLKIMFSYNNKELIINETVPNRFSPKSPDKAHLNLHINSLELGDSAVYFCASSPTGGLGSYTFGSGTRLTVV.

The chain is built from TRBV12-3 or TRBV12-4 and TRBJ2-7; D remains unclear. The CDR3 extends over 13 amino acids. V dropped 3 bases and J dropped 9 bases, with 15 bases sitting between them. The CDR3 sequence: CASSFGQRLRQYF. DNA of the CDR3: TGTGCCAGCAGTTTTGGGCAGCGCCTCAGGCAGTACTTC.

J is TRBJ1-2 and V is TRBV13, with TRBD1 identical over 7 bases. CDR1 and CDR2 (germline): PRHDT, FYEKMQ (reference sequence). With 5 bases clipped from V and 2 bases from J, the junction kept 5 bases outside the gene matches. The CDR3 has 14 amino acids. The chain's CDR3 is CASSRTGENYGYTF. The CDR3 DNA is TGTGCCAGCAGCCGGACAGGAGAAAACTATGGCTACACCTTC.

The chain is built from TRBV20-1 and TRBJ2-7; D is perhaps TRBD2 (6 bases). Deletions cut 0 bases from V and 1 base from J, with 10 bases between. There are 14 residues in the CDR3. The V gene's germline CDR1 is DFQATT and CDR2 SNEGSKA (reference sequence). The CDR3 spells CSARDEGTSYEQYF. The CDR3 DNA reads as TGCAGTGCTAGAGATGAAGGGACTTCCTACGAGCAGTACTTC.

The chain recombines TRBV30 with TRBJ2-5; 7 nucleotides line up with TRBD1. CDR3 size: 14 residues. After removal of 4 bases from V and 2 bases from J, the junction contained 7 bases not matched to a gene. Per germline, CDR1 GTSNPN and CDR2 SVGIG (reference sequence). Written as DNA, the CDR3 is TGTGCCTGGATGTTCCCGGGACAGCAAGAGACCCAGTACTTC. It yields the protein CAWMFPGQQETQYF.

This sequence joins TRBV6-2 or TRBV6-3 and TRBJ2-1; D ambiguous. The germline V gene encodes CDR1 MNHEY and CDR2 SVGEGT. V lost 2 bases and J 7 bases, leaving 6 bases between the germline ends. The CDR3 length is 12 residues. The CDR3 coding sequence is TGTGCCAGCAGTTACGCTCGTAATGAGCAGTTCTTC. Translated, it gives CASSYARNEQFF.

The chain uses TRBV29-1 and TRBJ2-7; 12 bases align to TRBD2. The CDR3 is made up of 13 amino acids. From germline, CDR1 is SQVTM and CDR2 ANQGSEA. V gave up 7 bases and J gave up 3 bases; unmatched junction bases: 4. CDR3: CSAETSGSYEQYF. CDR3 nucleotide sequence: TGCAGCGCAGAGACTAGCGGGAGCTACGAGCAGTACTTC.

The rearrangement links TRBV5-4 to TRBJ2-5; D is possibly TRBD2 (6 bases). V dropped 4 bases and J dropped 0 bases, with 10 bases sitting between them. The CDR3 loop spans 14 amino acids. Per the germline V gene, CDR1 is SGHNT and CDR2 is YYREEE (reference sequence). CDR3 sequence: CASSQTRDQETQYF. In nucleotides, the CDR3 is TGTGCCAGCAGCCAGACTAGAGACCAAGAGACCCAGTACTTC. Full variable domain (rest looked up from reference TRBV5-4 and TRBJ2-5): ETGVTQSPTHLIKTRGQQVTLRCSSQSGHNTVSWYQQALGQGPQFIFQYYREEENGRGNFPPRFSGLQFPNYSSELNVNALELDDSALYLCASSQTRDQETQYFGPGTRLLVL.